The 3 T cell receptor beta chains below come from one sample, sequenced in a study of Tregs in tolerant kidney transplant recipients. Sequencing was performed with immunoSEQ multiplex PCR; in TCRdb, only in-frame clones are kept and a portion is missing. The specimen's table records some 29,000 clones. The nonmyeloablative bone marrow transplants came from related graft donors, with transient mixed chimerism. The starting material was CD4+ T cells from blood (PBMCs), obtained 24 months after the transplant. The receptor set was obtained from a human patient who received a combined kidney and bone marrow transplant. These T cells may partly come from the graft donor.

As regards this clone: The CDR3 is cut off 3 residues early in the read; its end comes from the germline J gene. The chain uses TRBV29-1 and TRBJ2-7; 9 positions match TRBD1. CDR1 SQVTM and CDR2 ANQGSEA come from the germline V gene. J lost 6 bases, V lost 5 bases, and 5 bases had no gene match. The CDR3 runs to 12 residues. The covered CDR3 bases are TGCAGCGTTAAGGACAGGGGAGGCGAG. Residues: CSVKDRGGE. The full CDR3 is CSVKDRGGEQYF.

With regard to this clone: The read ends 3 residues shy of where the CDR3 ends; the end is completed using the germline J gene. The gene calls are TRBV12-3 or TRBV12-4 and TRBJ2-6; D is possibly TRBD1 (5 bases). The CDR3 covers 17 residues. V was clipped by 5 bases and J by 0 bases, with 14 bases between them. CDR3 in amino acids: CASSRSTVLSGANVLTF. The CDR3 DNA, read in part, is TGTGCCAGCAGTCGATCGACAGTGCTCTCTGGGGCCAACGTC.

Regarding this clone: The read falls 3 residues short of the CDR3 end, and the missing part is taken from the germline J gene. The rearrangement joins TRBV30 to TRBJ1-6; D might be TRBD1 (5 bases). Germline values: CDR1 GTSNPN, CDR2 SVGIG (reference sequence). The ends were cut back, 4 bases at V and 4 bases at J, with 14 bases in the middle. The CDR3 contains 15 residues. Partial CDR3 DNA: TGTGCCTGGACCGGAAGTACAGGATATAATTCACCC. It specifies CAWTGSTGYNSP. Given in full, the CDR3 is CAWTGSTGYNSPLHF. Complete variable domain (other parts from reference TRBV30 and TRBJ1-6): SQTIHQWPATLVQPVGSPLSLECTVEGTSNPNLYWYRQAAGRGLQLLFYSVGIGQISSEVPQNLSASRPQDRQFILSSKKLLLSDSGFYLCAWTGSTGYNSPLHFGNGTRLTVT.